This TCR beta chain was retrieved from a study of identical twins. Per the germline V gene, CDR1 is KGHDR and CDR2 is SFDVKD. The CDR3 consists of 14 residues. Trimming cost V 0 bases and J 4 bases, with 6 bases left between them. Ten or more counts support this clonotype. Antigen: not known. TCRdb re-derived calls from the 5' RACE reads in MiXCR, one entry per CDR3 protein. The table includes about 260,000 distinct CDR3 sequences, 5.5% to 7% detected once. General study points: Sequences that were out-of-frame, alpha and twin-shared displayed an excess of low generation probability.

The data also belong to a second study, concerning yellow fever vaccine responses in identical twins.

The origin of this receptor is a woman aged 18-29 years in good health. The specimen was memory (CD45RO+) T cells sorted from blood. The chain couples TRBV24-1 to TRBJ1-5; D call uncertain. The CDR3 DNA follows: TGTGCCACCAGTGATTTGATAGTTAATCAGCCCCAGCATTTT. Encoded protein: CATSDLIVNQPQHF.